These 5 T cell receptor beta chains share one sample of origin, sequenced in a study of blood T cells in healthy people across ages. A J-beta primer mix and a sample-barcoded 5' primer were used in a second PCR of roughly 7 to 12 cycles. Using its own MiXCR run on the 5' RACE reads, TCRdb lists one record per CDR3 protein. Counted here are roughly 900,000 distinct CDR3 sequences, around 30% occurring once; the ten biggest clones make up roughly a sixth. The sample was blood. All receptors derive from a woman older than 75 in good health.

This clonotype has a count of ten or more. The chain carries TRBV5-1 and TRBJ2-6, with a weak D call TRBD2 (6 bases). V shed 4 bases and J shed 3 bases, with 26 bases lying between them. The CDR3 spans 20 residues. Germline assignment: CDR1 SGHRS and CDR2 YFSETQ. The CDR3 nucleotides are TGCGCCAGCAGCCTTGTGGGACCGGCGGGGAACCAATTTGGGGCCAACGTCCTGACTTTC. Translated, it gives CASSLVGPAGNQFGANVLTF.

This clonotype occurred many times. The CDR3: CASSPQGAMNTEAFF. CDR3 nucleotide sequence: TGCGCCAGCAGCCCACAGGGGGCGATGAACACTGAAGCTTTCTTT. This rearrangement joins TRBV4-1 to TRBJ1-1, with TRBD1 identical over 9 bases. Germline assignment: CDR1 MGHRA and CDR2 YSYEKL. The V segment lost 4 bases and the J segment 0 bases; nucleotides outside the gene matches: 3. The CDR3 sequence is 15 residues long.

This clonotype occurred a few times. Germline is not matched at one junction end, which may reflect a read error. This chain links TRBV18 with TRBJ2-7, with D perhaps being TRBD1 or TRBD2 (5 bases each). The CDR3 consists of 17 residues. Per germline, CDR1 KGHSH and CDR2 LQKENI. The CDR3 protein is CASPPSGKGAFIYEQYF. DNA of the CDR3: TGTGCCAGCCCACCCTCCGGGAAAGGGGCCTTCATCTACGAGCAGTACTTC.

As to this clonotype: A much larger clone is a single base away; this may be a read error. The rearrangement links TRBV6-2 or TRBV6-3 to TRBJ1-6; D gene unclear. Germline lookup yields CDR1 MNHEY and CDR2 SVGEGT. CDR3 length: 15 amino acids. CDR3 DNA sequence: TGTGCCAGCAGGTACTCGACGCCGGGGAAGGACCCCCTCCACTTT. Its translation: CASRYSTPGKDPLHF.

As concerns this clonotype: A much larger clone differs by one base, so this may be a read error. The chain is built from TRBV6-6 and TRBJ2-7; TRBD1 or TRBD2 may be the D gene (6 bases each). Germline CDR1 and CDR2: MNHNY and SVGAGI (reference sequence). Trimming removed 5 bases at V and 5 bases at J, with 13 bases between. This CDR3 comprises 13 residues. The CDR3 nucleotides are TGTGCCAGCAGTGAGGACGGGGGCGACGAGCAGTACTTC. The encoded protein is CASSEDGGDEQYF.